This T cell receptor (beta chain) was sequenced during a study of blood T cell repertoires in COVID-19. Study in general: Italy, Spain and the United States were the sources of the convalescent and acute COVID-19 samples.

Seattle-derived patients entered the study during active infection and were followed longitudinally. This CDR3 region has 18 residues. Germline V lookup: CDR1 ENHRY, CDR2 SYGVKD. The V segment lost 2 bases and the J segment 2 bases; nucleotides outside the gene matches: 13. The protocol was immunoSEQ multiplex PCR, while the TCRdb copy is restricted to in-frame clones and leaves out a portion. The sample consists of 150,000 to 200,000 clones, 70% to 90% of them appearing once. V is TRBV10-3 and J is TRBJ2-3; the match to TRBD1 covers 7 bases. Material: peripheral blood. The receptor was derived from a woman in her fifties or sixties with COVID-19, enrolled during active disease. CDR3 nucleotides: TGTGCCATCAGTGAGCAGTCAGGGGGATACATCTCCACAGATACGCAGTATTTT. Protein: CAISEQSGGYISTDTQYF.